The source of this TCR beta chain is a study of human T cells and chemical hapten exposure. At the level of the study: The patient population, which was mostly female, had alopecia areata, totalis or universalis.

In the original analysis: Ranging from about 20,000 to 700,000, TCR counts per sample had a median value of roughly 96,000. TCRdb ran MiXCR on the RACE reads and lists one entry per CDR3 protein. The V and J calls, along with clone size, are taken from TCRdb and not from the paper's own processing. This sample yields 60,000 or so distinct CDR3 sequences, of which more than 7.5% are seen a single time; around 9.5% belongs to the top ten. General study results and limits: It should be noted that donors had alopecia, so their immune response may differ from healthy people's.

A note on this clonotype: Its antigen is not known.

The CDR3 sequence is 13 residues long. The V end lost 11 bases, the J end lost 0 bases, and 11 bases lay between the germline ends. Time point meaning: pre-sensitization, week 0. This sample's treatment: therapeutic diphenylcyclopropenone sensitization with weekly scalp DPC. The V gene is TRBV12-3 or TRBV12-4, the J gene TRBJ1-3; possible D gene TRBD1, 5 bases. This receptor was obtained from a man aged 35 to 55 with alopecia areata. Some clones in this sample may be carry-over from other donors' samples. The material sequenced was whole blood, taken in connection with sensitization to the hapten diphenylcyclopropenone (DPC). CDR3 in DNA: TGTGCCGGACCGACAGCCTCTGGAAACACCATATATTTT. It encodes CAGPTASGNTIYF.